The entry below gives a single TCR beta chain sequence along with its context. These data belong to a study of tumor-infiltrating lymphocytes in primary liver carcinoma. The template, roughly 510 ng total RNA, yielded TCR beta cDNA made with a constant-region primer. Generation of the TCR beta libraries relied on three nested multiplex PCR rounds using slightly modified ARM-PCR. Forward primers for TRBV1-TRBV30 and a C-beta reverse primer served the first two PCR rounds, at about 10 cycles each. TCRdb fed the multiplex PCR reads into MiXCR, producing one record per CDR3 protein. The sample has 100,000 or so distinct CDR3 sequences, under 70% seen once; the top ten hold more than 10%. Co-extraction yielded RNA and DNA from 20-30 mg of unsorted bulk tissue. Germline V CDR1 and CDR2: ENHRY, SYGVKD. The length of the CDR3 is 17 residues. The trim removed 7 bases at V and 2 bases at J, leaving 11 bases unmatched.

The rearrangement uses TRBV10-3 and TRBJ2-3, with TRBD2 matching 11 bases. The TCR originated in a woman in her sixties or seventies with primary liver carcinoma and hepatitis B virus infection. The sequencing sample was made of liver tumor tissue from sampling region 2. The subset is: tumor region T2, inferior pole. The CDR3 loop reads CAINEIAGGPHTDTQYF. The CDR3 bases are TGTGCCATCAACGAGATAGCGGGAGGGCCCCACACAGATACGCAGTATTTT.